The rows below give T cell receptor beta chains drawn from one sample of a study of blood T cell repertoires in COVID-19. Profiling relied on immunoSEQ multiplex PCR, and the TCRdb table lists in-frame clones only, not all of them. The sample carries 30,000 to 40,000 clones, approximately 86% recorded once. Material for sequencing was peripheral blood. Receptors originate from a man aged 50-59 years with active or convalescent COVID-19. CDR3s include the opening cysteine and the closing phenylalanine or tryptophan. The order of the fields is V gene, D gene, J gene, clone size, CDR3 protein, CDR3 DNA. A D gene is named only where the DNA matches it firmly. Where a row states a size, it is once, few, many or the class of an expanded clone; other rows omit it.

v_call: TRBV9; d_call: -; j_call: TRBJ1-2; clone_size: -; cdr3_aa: CASSGARSPEPRNYGYTF; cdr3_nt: TGTGCCAGCAGCGGAGCCCGGTCTCCCGAGCCACGGAACTATGGCTACACCTTC
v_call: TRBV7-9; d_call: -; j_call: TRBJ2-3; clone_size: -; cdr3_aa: CASRTMAAEQYF; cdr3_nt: TGTGCCAGCAGAACGATGGCAGCGGAGCAGTATTTT
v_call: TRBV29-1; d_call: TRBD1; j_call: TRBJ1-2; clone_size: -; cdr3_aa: CSVEILTGNGYTF; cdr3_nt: TGCAGCGTTGAGATCTTGACAGGGAATGGCTACACCTTC
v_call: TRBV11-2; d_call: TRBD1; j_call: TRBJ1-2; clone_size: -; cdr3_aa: CASRPGTDRGYTF; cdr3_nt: TGTGCCAGCAGACCCGGGACGGACAGGGGCTACACCTTC
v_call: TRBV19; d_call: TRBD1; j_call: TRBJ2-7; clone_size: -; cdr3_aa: CASSTDRATYEQYF; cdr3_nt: TGTGCCAGTAGTACCGACAGGGCGACCTACGAGCAGTACTTC
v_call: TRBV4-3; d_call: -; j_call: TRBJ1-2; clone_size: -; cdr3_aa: CASSQDLAGIIYGYTF; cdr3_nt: TGCGCCAGCAGCCAAGATCTCGCCGGGATTATCTATGGCTACACCTTC
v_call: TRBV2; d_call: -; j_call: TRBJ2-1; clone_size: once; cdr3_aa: CASTSDWDNEQFF; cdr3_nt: TGTGCCAGCACCTCTGACTGGGACAATGAGCAGTTCTTC
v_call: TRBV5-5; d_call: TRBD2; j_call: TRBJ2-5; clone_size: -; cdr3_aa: CATAAFPFRLAGQETQYF; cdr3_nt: TGTGCCACCGCGGCTTTCCCTTTCCGACTAGCGGGACAAGAGACCCAGTACTTC
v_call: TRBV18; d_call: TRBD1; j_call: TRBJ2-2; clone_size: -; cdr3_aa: CASSPGTGGFTGELFF; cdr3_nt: TGTGCCAGCTCACCTGGGACAGGGGGCTTCACCGGGGAGCTGTTTTTT
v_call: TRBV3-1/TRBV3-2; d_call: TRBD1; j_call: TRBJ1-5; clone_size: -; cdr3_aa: CASSLGQAYNQPQHF; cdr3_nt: TGTGCCAGCAGCCTAGGACAGGCTTATAATCAGCCCCAGCATTTT
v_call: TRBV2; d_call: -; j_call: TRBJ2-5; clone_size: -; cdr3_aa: CASSPGRGFASEETQYF; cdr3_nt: TGTGCCAGCAGTCCTGGCCGGGGATTCGCATCAGAAGAGACCCAGTACTTC
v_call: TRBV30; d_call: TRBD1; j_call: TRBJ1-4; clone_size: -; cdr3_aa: CACSRQGLNEKLFF; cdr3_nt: TGTGCCTGCAGCCGACAGGGATTAAATGAAAAACTGTTTTTT
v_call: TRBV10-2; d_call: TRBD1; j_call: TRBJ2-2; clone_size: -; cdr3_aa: CASSGTGSTGGGTGELFF; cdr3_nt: TGCGCCAGCAGTGGTACCGGATCGACAGGGGGAGGGACCGGGGAGCTGTTTTTT
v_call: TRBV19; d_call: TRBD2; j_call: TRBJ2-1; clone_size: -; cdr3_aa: CASSMGGLAGGREQFF; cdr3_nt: TGTGCCAGTAGTATGGGAGGGCTAGCGGGCGGAAGGGAGCAGTTCTTC
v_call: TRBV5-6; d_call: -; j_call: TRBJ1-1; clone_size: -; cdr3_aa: CASSLASGAEAFF; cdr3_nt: TGTGCCAGCAGCTTGGCATCCGGGGCTGAAGCTTTCTTT
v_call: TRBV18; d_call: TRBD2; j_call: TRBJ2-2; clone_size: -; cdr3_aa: CASSRRAGGNTGELFF; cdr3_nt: TGTGCCAGCTCACGACGAGCGGGGGGCAACACCGGGGAGCTGTTTTTT
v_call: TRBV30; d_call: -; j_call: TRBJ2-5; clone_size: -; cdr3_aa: CAWRGGVETQYF; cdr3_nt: TGTGCCTGGAGAGGGGGAGTGGAGACCCAGTACTTC
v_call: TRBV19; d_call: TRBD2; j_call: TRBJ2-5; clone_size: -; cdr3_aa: CASRPLAGEETQYF; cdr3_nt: TGTGCCAGTAGACCCCTAGCGGGTGAAGAGACCCAGTACTTC
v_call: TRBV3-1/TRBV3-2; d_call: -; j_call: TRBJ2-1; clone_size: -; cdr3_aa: CASSPDFGRFSYNEQFF; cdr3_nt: TGTGCCAGCAGCCCCGACTTTGGCAGATTCTCCTACAATGAGCAGTTCTTC
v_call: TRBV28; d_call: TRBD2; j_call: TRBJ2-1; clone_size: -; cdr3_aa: CASSLSSGTSWEQFF; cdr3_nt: TGTGCCAGCAGTTTATCTAGCGGGACGTCATGGGAGCAGTTCTTC
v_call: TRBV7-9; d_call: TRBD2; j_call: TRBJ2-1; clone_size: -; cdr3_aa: CASSQREDPSTNEQFF; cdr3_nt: TGTGCCAGCAGCCAACGGGAGGACCCTTCTACTAATGAGCAGTTCTTC
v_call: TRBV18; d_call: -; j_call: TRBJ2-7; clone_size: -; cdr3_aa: CASSQAQASYEQYF; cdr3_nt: TGTGCCAGCTCACAAGCCCAGGCCTCCTACGAGCAGTACTTC
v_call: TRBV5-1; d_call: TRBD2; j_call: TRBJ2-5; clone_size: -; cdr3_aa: CASSPGLAGYQETQYF; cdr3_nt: TGCGCCAGCAGCCCCGGACTAGCGGGATACCAAGAGACCCAGTACTTC
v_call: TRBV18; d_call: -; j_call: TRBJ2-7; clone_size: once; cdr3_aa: CASSLPGVDEQYF; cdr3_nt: TGTGCCAGCTCACTCCCCGGGGTGGACGAGCAGTACTTC
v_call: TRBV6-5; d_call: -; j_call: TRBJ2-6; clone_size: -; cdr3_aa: CASAGFLAGANVLTF; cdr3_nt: TGTGCCAGCGCGGGATTCCTGGCTGGGGCCAACGTCCTGACTTTC
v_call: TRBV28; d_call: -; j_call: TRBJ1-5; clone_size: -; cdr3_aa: CASSPDSGSNQPQHF; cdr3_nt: TGTGCCAGCAGTCCCGACAGTGGAAGCAATCAGCCCCAGCATTTT
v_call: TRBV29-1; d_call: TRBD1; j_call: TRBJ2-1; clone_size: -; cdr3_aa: CSVPGQGDRNEQFF; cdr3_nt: TGCAGCGTTCCGGGACAGGGGGATCGCAATGAGCAGTTCTTC
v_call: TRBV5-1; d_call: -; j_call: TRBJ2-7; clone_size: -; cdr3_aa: CASSPTTTDYQGQTYEQYF; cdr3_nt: TGCGCCAGCAGCCCAACAACCACGGACTACCAAGGTCAGACCTACGAGCAGTACTTC
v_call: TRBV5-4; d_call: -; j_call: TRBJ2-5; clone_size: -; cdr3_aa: CASSLGVQGQETQYF; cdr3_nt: TGTGCCAGCAGCTTGGGGGTTCAGGGGCAAGAGACCCAGTACTTC
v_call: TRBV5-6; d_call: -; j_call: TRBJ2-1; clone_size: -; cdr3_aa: CASSPPGLARNEQFF; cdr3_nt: TGTGCCAGCAGCCCACCAGGGTTGGCACGCAATGAGCAGTTCTTC
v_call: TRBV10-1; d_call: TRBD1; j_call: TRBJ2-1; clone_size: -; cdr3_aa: CASSQGARYNEQFF; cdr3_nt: TGCGCCAGCAGCCAGGGGGCGCGGTACAATGAGCAGTTCTTC
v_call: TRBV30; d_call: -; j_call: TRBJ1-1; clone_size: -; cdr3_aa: CAWRSDRNTEAFF; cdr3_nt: TGTGCCTGGAGATCCGACAGGAACACTGAAGCTTTCTTT
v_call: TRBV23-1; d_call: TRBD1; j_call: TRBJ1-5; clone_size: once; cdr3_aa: CASSQSNRGRNQPQHF; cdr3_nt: TGCGCCAGCAGTCAATCGAACAGGGGGAGGAATCAGCCCCAGCATTTT
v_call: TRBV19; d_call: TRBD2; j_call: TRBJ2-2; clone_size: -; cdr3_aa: CASSISGTTSGELFF; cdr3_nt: TGTGCCAGTAGTATCAGCGGGACTACGAGCGGGGAGCTGTTTTTT
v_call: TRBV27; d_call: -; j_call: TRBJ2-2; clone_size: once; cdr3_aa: CASSLYRNTGELFF; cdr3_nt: TGTGCCAGCAGTTTATACAGGAACACCGGGGAGCTGTTTTTT
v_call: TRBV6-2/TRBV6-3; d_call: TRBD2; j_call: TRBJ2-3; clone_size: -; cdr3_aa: CASSYGASGIHTQYF; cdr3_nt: TGTGCCAGCAGTTACGGGGCTAGCGGGATACATACGCAGTATTTT
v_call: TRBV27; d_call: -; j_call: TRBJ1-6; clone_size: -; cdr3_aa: CASSLSASGMGGTPLHF; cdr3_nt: TGTGCCAGCAGTTTATCGGCGAGCGGTATGGGGGGAACACCCCTCCACTTT
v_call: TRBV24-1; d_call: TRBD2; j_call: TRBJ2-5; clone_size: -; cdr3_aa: CATSDPGLAGAETQYF; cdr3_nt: TGTGCCACCAGTGACCCGGGACTAGCGGGAGCAGAGACCCAGTACTTC
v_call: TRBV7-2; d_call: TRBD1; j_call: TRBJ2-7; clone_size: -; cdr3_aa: CASSLARDRAYEQYF; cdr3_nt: TGTGCCAGCAGCTTAGCGAGGGACAGGGCCTACGAGCAGTACTTC
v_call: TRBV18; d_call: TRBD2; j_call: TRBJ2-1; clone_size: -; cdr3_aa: CASSPGLAGGGEQFF; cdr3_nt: TGTGCCAGCTCACCGGGCCTAGCGGGGGGCGGTGAGCAGTTCTTC